This TCR beta chain appears in the sequencing data of a study of human T cells and chemical hapten exposure (dated by TCRdb to the early 2020s). For the wider study: For sensitization, 2% DPC in acetone was applied to a roughly 2 cm by roughly 2 cm area of upper inner arm skin. Weekly therapeutic DPC doses were additionally applied to the scalp of patients throughout the roughly 25-week study period. Patch tests used Finn chambers with 0.01% DPC on the upper back, scored after 6 days by International Contact Dermatitis Research Group standards. The patient cohort, mostly female, included alopecia areata with under or over 50% scalp involvement, alopecia totalis and alopecia universalis. Libraries were combined into a pool for sequencing, and differences in TCR yield between samples came mainly from small differences in library volumes within the pool. The study tracked peripheral blood TCR repertoire changes in vivo during primary and secondary sensitization to the hapten diphenylcyclopropenone (DPC) in alopecia patients. Patient blood was sampled pre-sensitization (week 0) and at 2, 6 and about 24 weeks after DPC sensitization. Blood for TCR sequencing was provided by twenty-nine alopecia patients at one to four time points (pre-sensitization, 2, 6 and 24 weeks). Points the paper makes about the study in general: Patch test score was positively correlated with the number of PT1 expanded TCRs, with significance at thresholds 8, 16 and 32 but not at 4. Because every patient had alopecia, a presumed autoimmune disease, the patients' immune response might differ from that of healthy individuals. DPC sensitization did not change how many TCRs were above 1 in 1000 frequency, and no evidence was found of alterations in global repertoire structure. Compared with pre-sensitization or healthy control sets, expanded TCRs formed significantly more large CDR3 similarity clusters, which is consistent with antigen-driven responses. After repeated subsampling, changes were observed in the strength of the expansion versus patch-test correlation and in the threshold at which the correlation became significant.

The CDR3 spans 11 residues, from the cysteine through the phenylalanine. Kept here is only the CDR3 DNA, which spans 33 bases and is read in frame from base 1. A distance of 6 bases separates the germline ends of V and J, which lose 6 bases and 4 bases respectively. CDR1 SQVTM and CDR2 ANQGSEA are derived from the germline V gene. Sample time point, as interpreted from the label and publication: pre-sensitization, week 0. This specimen's treatment or condition label, interpreted: therapeutic diphenylcyclopropenone sensitization with weekly scalp DPC. At every patch-test visit, the blood draw took place before the patch test was put on. To be eligible, patients had to be aged 18 to 70, diagnosed with alopecia and judged suitable for DPC therapy, while pregnant patients were excluded. Total RNA was extracted from unfractionated whole blood collected in Tempus Blood RNA tubes. The library was obtained by RACE. For sequencing, a NextSeq 500 was employed. During library preparation, unique molecular identifiers were attached to individual cDNA molecules so that TCRs could be counted in a quantitative, reproducible way. From each blood RNA sample, both TCR alpha and TCR beta chains were sequenced. Under the source paper's analysis protocol: A median of about 87,000 TCRs per sample was observed, with a range of about 20,000 to 700,000. The Decombinator software suite was used to annotate the V, J and CDR3 of the TCR reads. To make PS versus PT1 abundance plots, every sample was subsampled to the same number of TCRs (28,000). TCRs were defined as expanded if absent before sensitization and observed at least eight times at the 2-week time point. The public reads were reprocessed in TCRdb via fastp at Q25 and MiXCR, keeping in-frame beta chains. Every CDR3 protein is listed once, alongside the most common genes and DNA of its rows. The V and J calls here are based on TCRdb, not the publication. This sample holds 180,000 or so distinct CDR3 sequences; almost 30% were observed only once. In total, the top ten clones hold about 2.8% of the sample.

This clonotype has just a few counts. Its antigen specificity is not known. Within one base of it there is no much larger clone, and no base qualities were kept. The sequence is built from TRBV29-1 and TRBJ1-4, with the D gene too uncertain to name. This material consisted of whole blood, taken in connection with sensitization to the hapten diphenylcyclopropenone (DPC). This clonotype was obtained from a woman younger than 45 with alopecia areata. Some clones in this sample may be carry-over from other donors' samples. The CDR3 amino acid sequence is: CSVSGNEKLFF. DNA sequence: TGCAGCGTCTCTGGTAATGAAAAACTGTTTTTT.